This T cell receptor (beta chain) is drawn from a study of shared clonotypes between healthy human individuals. V lost 2 bases, J lost 5 bases, and 12 bases lay in between. This CDR3 contains 14 residues. Germline assignment: CDR1 LNHDA and CDR2 SQIVND (reference sequence). TCRdb's table, derived via immunoSEQ multiplex PCR, lists solely in-frame clones and lacks some. Among about 2.4 million clones listed, over 85% were seen once. The TCR was taken from a man between 18 and 29 years old in good health. Sequences were obtained from naive CD4+ T cells sorted from blood. Sample subset: CD45RA+ positively selected. The V call is TRBV19, the J call TRBJ1-2, with D tentatively TRBD1 (6 bases). CDR3 coding DNA: TGTGCCAGTAGTATAATGAGGGGGAGTTATGGCTACACCTTC. This translates into CASSIMRGSYGYTF.